The 15 T cell receptor beta chains below all came from one sample that was sequenced in a study of cytomegalovirus exposure and HLA in healthy donors. The table came from immunoSEQ multiplex PCR; TCRdb's copy has only in-frame clones and leaves some out. Here the sample spans over 200,000 clones, 85% to 90% being singletons. Source material: PBMCs. Receptors were obtained from a woman under 30 in good health and CMV-seronegative.

The chain links TRBV5-1 to TRBJ1-1; tentatively, D is TRBD1 (5 bases). Germline CDR1 is SGHRS and CDR2 is YFSETQ. The CDR3 has 13 residues. V was trimmed by 4 bases and J by 9 bases, leaving 16 bases between them. DNA for the CDR3: TGCGCCAGCAGCCCGCATGGGGGGGAACAAGCTTTCTTT. Encoded protein: CASSPHGGEQAFF.

This clone was seen more than once but under ten times. This rearrangement joins TRBV6-1 to TRBJ2-2; possibly TRBD2 for D (7 bases). V was pared by 6 bases and J by 7 bases, with 18 bases between. There are 15 residues in the CDR3. Germline-derived CDR1 and CDR2 are MNHNS and SASEGT. The CDR3 sequence is CASSLVRGAVGELFF. The DNA for the CDR3 is TGTGCCAGCAGCCTGGTCCGGGGGGCGGTCGGGGAGCTGTTTTTT.

V and J are TRBV5-6 and TRBJ2-4; 11 nucleotides match TRBD2. Looked up from germline, CDR1 is SGHDT and CDR2 is YYEEEE. The CDR3 length is 15 residues. The ends lost 6 bases at V and 3 bases at J; junction bases unmatched: 5. The CDR3 protein is CASNPTSGDKNIQYF. The DNA for the CDR3 is TGTGCCAGCAACCCGACTAGCGGGGACAAAAACATTCAGTACTTC.

As regards this clone: Relative to the germline gene, one junction end is altered; a read error may explain this. The V and J genes are TRBV28 and TRBJ2-3, with 12 bases matching TRBD1. There are 13 residues in the CDR3. CDR1 MDHEN and CDR2 SYDVKM come from the germline V gene. The CDR3 here is CASSPDRDRGRRF. The CDR3 region has the DNA TGTGCCAGCAGCCCCGACCGGGACAGGGGGCGTCGTTTT.

The chain carries TRBV4-3 and TRBJ2-2; 7 bases fit TRBD1. CDR1 is LGHNA, CDR2 YSLEER, per germline. Trimming at V came to 4 bases and at J to 6 bases, leaving 14 bases not matched to a gene. The CDR3 loop spans 17 amino acids. The CDR3 sequence is CASSRAPRDRLSGELFF. The CDR3 nucleotides are TGCGCCAGCAGCCGGGCCCCACGGGACAGACTATCCGGGGAGCTGTTTTTT.

V is TRBV11-2 and J is TRBJ1-1, with D unresolved. The V gene's germline CDR1 is SGHAT and CDR2 FQNNGV. V was shortened by 7 bases and J by 5 bases, with 17 bases between the two germline ends. This CDR3 spans 14 amino acids. The CDR3 DNA reads as TGTGCCAGCACTAGCTCCCCGGGCTTAACTGAAGCTTTCTTT. This encodes CASTSSPGLTEAFF.

The rearrangement uses TRBV28 and TRBJ2-3, with TRBD2 identical over 10 bases. Germline V gene sequence: CDR1 MDHEN, CDR2 SYDVKM. The CDR3 runs 17 residues. The ends lost 2 bases at V and 4 bases at J; junction bases unmatched: 9. CDR3 region: CASSLIAGGSLADTQYF. CDR3 bases: TGTGCCAGCAGTTTAATAGCGGGAGGAAGTTTGGCAGATACGCAGTATTTT. Supplemented by reference TRBV28 and TRBJ2-3, the full variable domain reads DVKVTQSSRYLVKRTGEKVFLECVQDMDHENMFWYRQDPGLGLRLIYFSYDVKMKEKGDIPEGYSVSREKKERFSLILESASTNQTSMYLCASSLIAGGSLADTQYFGPGTRLTVL.

This CDR3 is CASSYSQGQYNEQFF. The CDR3 nucleotides read TGTGCCAGCAGTTACTCTCAGGGGCAATACAATGAGCAGTTCTTC. This chain joins TRBV6-5 and TRBJ2-1; tentative D call: TRBD1 (6 bases). CDR3 length: 15 residues. The germline CDR1 and CDR2 sequences are MNHEY and SVGAGI. V was trimmed by 0 bases and J by 4 bases, leaving 10 bases between them.

The chain couples TRBV10-3 to TRBJ2-3, with TRBD2 matching over 11 bases. V shed 3 bases, J shed 4 bases, and the junction held 6 bases outside the gene matches. The CDR3 is 16 amino acids. The germline gives CDR1 ENHRY, CDR2 SYGVKD. The CDR3 loop reads CAISEIAGGPSDTQYF. The CDR3 nucleotides read TGTGCCATCAGTGAAATAGCGGGAGGGCCGTCAGATACGCAGTATTTT.

The chain employs TRBV19 and TRBJ2-7; 13 nucleotides line up with TRBD2. V gave up 5 bases and J gave up 5 bases; unmatched junction bases: 9. Per germline, CDR1 LNHDA and CDR2 SQIVND (reference sequence). This CDR3 is 16 amino acids long. The chain's CDR3 is CASSSLTSGRPHEQYF. The CDR3 DNA reads TGTGCCAGTAGTTCGTTGACTAGCGGGAGGCCCCACGAGCAGTACTTC.

The chain recombines TRBV21-1 with TRBJ1-5; the table's TRBD1 call for D was not verified on the DNA. TRBV21-1 is a pseudogene. The CDR3 contains 18 residues. The CDR3 loop reads CASSFRIVDSEQNQPQHF. In DNA form, the CDR3 reads TGTGCCAGCAGCTTCCGCATAGTGGACAGTGAGCAAAATCAGCCCCAGCATTTT.

The chain joins TRBV2 to TRBJ2-1; TRBD2 matches 9 bases. Germline V gene data show CDR1 as SNHLY and CDR2 as FYNNEI. V lost 7 bases, J lost 4 bases, and 8 bases stayed unmatched. This CDR3 region has 15 residues. The CDR3 spells CASTQTSGGYNEQFF. CDR3 bases: TGTGCCAGCACCCAGACTAGCGGAGGTTACAATGAGCAGTTCTTC.

The V and J genes are TRBV5-6 and TRBJ2-7; 8 bases agree with TRBD1. The CDR3 consists of 16 residues. Germline V gene data show CDR1 as SGHDT and CDR2 as YYEEEE. The J segment lost 2 bases and the V segment lost 1 base, leaving 8 bases of the junction unmatched. CDR3 nucleotides: TGTGCCAGCAGCTTGCCCCCGGGACAGGTGCCCTACGAGCAGTACTTC. Amino acids: CASSLPPGQVPYEQYF.

The chain employs TRBV28 and TRBJ1-5; perhaps TRBD1 as D (6 bases). The CDR3 runs 15 residues. V gave up 3 bases and J gave up 3 bases, with 12 bases separating them. In germline, CDR1 is MDHEN, CDR2 SYDVKM. The DNA of the CDR3 is TGTGCCAGCAGTTTCATACAGGGCTACAATCAGCCCCAGCATTTT. It encodes CASSFIQGYNQPQHF.

This clone occurred a few times. The chain carries TRBV28 and TRBJ2-5; 7 bases fit TRBD2. The CDR3 contains 14 residues. Germline V gene lookup returns CDR1 MDHEN and CDR2 SYDVKM. The V and J ends lost 3 bases and 2 bases, in that order; junction bases with no gene match: 3. The DNA for the CDR3 is TGTGCCAGCAGTTTCGGGGGAGGGCAAGAGACCCAGTACTTC. Encoded protein: CASSFGGGQETQYF.